This entry describes one T cell receptor (beta chain). Its antigen is still unknown. TCRdb redid the calling of the 5' RACE reads with MiXCR, one entry per CDR3 protein. The sample has roughly 310,000 distinct CDR3 sequences, around 15% seen once. The data originate from a study of T-cell memory formation after mild COVID-19. Study in general: TCR clusters were largely donor specific. Findings of the study overall: Contracting clones from day 15 to 85 had balanced CD4/CD8; later expanders favoured CD4+. Pre-infection memory harbored some responding clones, suggesting cross-reactive memory joined.

CDR3 length: 15 residues. J lost 3 bases, V lost 6 bases, and 7 bases had no gene match. In germline, CDR1 is SNHLY, CDR2 FYNNEI. The source of this sequence is a man aged 18-30 years who had mild COVID-19 (a few samples of this study predate the infection). Cell type and time point are not known. This chain uses TRBV2 with TRBJ2-7; 11 nucleotides agree with TRBD1. Sequenced input: PBMCs or a T cell subset sorted from them (not recorded which). CDR3 sequence reads: CASRKFGTGGYEQYF. CDR3 nucleotides: TGTGCCAGCAGGAAGTTTGGGACAGGGGGCTACGAGCAGTACTTC.